This T cell receptor (beta chain) is from a study of blood T cell repertoires in COVID-19. This CDR3 region has 15 residues. Germline lookup yields CDR1 LGHDT and CDR2 YNNKEL (reference sequence). Trimming took off 1 base at V and 0 bases at J, with 10 bases between the two ends. The assay was immunoSEQ multiplex PCR, and TCRdb's table has in-frame clones only and misses some. The sample yields about 140,000 clones, 75% to 90% seen once. This chain connects TRBV3-1 (or the pseudogene TRBV3-2) to TRBJ2-7; tentative D call: TRBD2 (5 bases). The TCR sequence derives from a woman at least 80 years old with acute or convalescent COVID-19. The sample taken for sequencing was peripheral blood. The DNA of the CDR3 is TGTGCCAGCAGCCAAGTTCGGGGTTTCTCCTACGAGCAGTACTTC. Its translation is CASSQVRGFSYEQYF.